This TCR beta chain appears in the sequencing data of a study of T-cell reconstitution after alpha-beta-depleted transplantation in children. Details on this clonotype: Its antigen remains unidentified.

A library of TCRbeta sequences, prepared with unique molecular identifiers, was generated. TCRdb re-called the PCR reads with MiXCR, one entry per CDR3 protein. The sample contains 700,000 to 950,000 distinct CDR3 sequences, roughly 16% of which appear only once. Notes on the study in general: Approximately two months post-transplant, alpha-beta T cells reportedly originated from several hundred expanded graft clones. When one year had passed after transplant, most T-cell counts and diversity came from newly produced T cells. Some patients' high day-60 TCRbeta diversity was traced to surviving recipient T cells and thymic progenitors.

This TCR was sampled from a male patient younger than 18 who had a stem cell transplant for acute lymphoblastic leukemia, so the T cells may come from the graft donor. Sequencing was performed on PBMCs, mostly from graft donor cells, taken 360 days after TCRalphabeta/CD19-depleted stem cell transplant.

CDR3 region: CASSQARGLIGGELFF. In nucleotides, the CDR3 is TGTGCCAGCAGCCAAGCCCGGGGGCTAATCGGCGGGGAGCTGTTTTTT. The V call is TRBV3-1, the J call TRBJ2-2; the D gene could be TRBD1 or TRBD2 (6 bases each). V lost 1 base to trimming and J lost 7 bases, with 16 bases between them. The CDR3 contains 16 residues. Germline V lookup: CDR1 LGHDT, CDR2 YNNKEL (reference sequence).